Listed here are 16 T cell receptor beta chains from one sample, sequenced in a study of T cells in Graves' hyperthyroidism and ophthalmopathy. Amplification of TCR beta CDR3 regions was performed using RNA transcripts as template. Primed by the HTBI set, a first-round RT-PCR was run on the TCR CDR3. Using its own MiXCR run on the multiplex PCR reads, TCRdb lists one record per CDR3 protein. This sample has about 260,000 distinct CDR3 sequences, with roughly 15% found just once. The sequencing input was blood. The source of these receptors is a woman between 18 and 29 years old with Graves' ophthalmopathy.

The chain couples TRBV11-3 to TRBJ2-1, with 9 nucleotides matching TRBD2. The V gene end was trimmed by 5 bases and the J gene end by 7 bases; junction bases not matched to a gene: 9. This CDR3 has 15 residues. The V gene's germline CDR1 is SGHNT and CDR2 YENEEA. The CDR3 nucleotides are TGTGCCAGCAGCCAAAGGTCCAGCGGGGGGAATGAGCAGTTCTTC. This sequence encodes CASSQRSSGGNEQFF.

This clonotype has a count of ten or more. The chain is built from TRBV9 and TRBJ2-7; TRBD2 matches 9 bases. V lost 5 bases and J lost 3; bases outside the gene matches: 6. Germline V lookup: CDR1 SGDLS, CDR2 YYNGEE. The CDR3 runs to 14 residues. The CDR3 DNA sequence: TGTGCCAGCAGTCCAGGACTAGCGAACTACGAGCAGTACTTC. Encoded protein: CASSPGLANYEQYF.

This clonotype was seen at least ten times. CDR3 sequence (DNA): TGTGCCAGTAGTATACGTCCCACGGACCGGCAGCCCCAGCATTTT. Its protein is CASSIRPTDRQPQHF. V is TRBV19 and J is TRBJ1-5; D not resolved. V lost 2 bases and J 7 bases, leaving 15 bases between the germline ends. CDR1 and CDR2 (germline): LNHDA, SQIVND (reference sequence). The CDR3 covers 15 residues.

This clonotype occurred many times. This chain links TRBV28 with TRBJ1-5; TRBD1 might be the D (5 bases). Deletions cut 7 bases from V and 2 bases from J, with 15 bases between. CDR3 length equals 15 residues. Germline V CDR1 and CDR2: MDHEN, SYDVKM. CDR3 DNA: TGTGCCAGCAAACTCGGGGGTACGGGCAATCAGCCCCAGCATTTT. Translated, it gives CASKLGGTGNQPQHF.

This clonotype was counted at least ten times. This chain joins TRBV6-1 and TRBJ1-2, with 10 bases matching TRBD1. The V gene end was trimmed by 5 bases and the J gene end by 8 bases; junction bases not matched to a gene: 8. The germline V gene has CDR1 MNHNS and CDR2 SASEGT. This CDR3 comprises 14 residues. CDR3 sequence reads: CASSRPGQGNGYTF. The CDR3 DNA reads TGTGCCAGCAGTCGACCGGGACAGGGGAACGGCTACACCTTC.

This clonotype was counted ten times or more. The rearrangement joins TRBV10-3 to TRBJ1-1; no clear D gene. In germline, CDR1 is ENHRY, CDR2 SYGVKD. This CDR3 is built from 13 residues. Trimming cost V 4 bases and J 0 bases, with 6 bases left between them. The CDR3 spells CAISGSMNTEAFF. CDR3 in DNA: TGTGCCATCAGTGGCAGCATGAACACTGAAGCTTTCTTT.

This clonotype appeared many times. CDR3 sequence: CASRLTGSGANVLTF. CDR3 DNA sequence: TGTGCCAGCAGATTAACAGGCTCTGGGGCCAACGTCCTGACTTTC. This rearrangement joins TRBV27 to TRBJ2-6; D may be TRBD1 (5 bases). This CDR3 has 15 residues. Trimming removed 6 bases from V and 0 bases from J, with 9 bases in between. CDR1 is MNHEY, CDR2 SMNVEV, per germline (reference sequence).

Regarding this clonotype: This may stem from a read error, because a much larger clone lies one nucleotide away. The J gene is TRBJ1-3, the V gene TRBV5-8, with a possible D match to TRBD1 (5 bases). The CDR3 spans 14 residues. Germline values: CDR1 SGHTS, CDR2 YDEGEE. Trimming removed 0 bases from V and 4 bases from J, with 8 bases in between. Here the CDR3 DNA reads TGTGCCAGCAGCTTGGGGCAGGGAGGAAACACCATATATTTT. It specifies CASSLGQGGNTIYF. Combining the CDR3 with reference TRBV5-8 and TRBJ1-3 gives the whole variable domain EAGVTQSPTHLIKTRGQQATLRCSPISGHTSVYWYQQALGLGLQFLLWYDEGEERNRGNFPPRFSGRQFPNYSSELNVNALELEDSALYLCASSLGQGGNTIYFGEGSWLTVV.

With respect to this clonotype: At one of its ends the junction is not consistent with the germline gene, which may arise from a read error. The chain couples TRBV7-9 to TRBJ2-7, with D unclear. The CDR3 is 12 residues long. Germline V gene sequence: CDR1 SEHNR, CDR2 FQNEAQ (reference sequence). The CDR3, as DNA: TGTACCAGCAGCTTAAATCCCTACGAGCAGTACTTC. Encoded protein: CTSSLNPYEQYF.

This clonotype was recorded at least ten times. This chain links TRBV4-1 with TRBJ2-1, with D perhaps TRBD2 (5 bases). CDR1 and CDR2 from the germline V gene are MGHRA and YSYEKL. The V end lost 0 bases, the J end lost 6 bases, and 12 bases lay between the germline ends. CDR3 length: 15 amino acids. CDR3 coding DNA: TGCGCCAGCAGCCAAGATCCTAGCCCAGTCAATGAGCAGTTCTTC. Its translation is CASSQDPSPVNEQFF.

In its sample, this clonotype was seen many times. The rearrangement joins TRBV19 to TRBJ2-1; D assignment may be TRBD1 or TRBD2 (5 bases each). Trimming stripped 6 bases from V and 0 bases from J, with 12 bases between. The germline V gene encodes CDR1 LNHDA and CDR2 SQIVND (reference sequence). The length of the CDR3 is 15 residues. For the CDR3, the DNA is TGTGCCAGTAGCCCCCGGGGCGACTCCTACAATGAGCAGTTCTTC. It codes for CASSPRGDSYNEQFF. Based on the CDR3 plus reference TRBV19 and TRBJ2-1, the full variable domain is DGGITQSPKYLFRKEGQNVTLSCEQNLNHDAMYWYRQDPGQGLRLIYYSQIVNDFQKGDIAEGYSVSREKKESFPLTVTSAQKNPTAFYLCASSPRGDSYNEQFFGPGTRLTVL.

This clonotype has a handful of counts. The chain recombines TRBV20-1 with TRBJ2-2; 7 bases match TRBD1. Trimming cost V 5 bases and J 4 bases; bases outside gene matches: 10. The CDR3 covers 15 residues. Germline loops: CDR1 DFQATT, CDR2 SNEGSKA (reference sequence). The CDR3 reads CSAAQGTVLTGELFF. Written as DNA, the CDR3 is TGCAGTGCTGCCCAAGGGACAGTCCTCACCGGGGAGCTGTTTTTT.

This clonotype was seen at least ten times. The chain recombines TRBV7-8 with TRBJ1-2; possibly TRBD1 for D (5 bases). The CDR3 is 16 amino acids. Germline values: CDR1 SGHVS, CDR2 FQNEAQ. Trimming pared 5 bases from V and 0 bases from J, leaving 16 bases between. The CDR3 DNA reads TGTGCCAGCAGCACCCAGGGACCGAGAGCTAACTATGGCTACACCTTC. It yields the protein CASSTQGPRANYGYTF.

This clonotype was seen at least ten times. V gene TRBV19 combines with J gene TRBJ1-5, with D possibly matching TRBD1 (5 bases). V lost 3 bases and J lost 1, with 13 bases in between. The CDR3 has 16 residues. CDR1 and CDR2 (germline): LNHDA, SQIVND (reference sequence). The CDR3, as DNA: TGTGCCAGTAGTATTGCGTGGGGGGACAGCAATCAGCCCCAGCATTTT. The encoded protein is CASSIAWGDSNQPQHF.

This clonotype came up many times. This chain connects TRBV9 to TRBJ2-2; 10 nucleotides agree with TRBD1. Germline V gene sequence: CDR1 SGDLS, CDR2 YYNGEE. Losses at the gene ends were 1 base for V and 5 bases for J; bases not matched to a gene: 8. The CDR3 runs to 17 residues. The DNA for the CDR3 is TGTGCCAGCAGCGTACGACAGGGGGCAAGTAGGACCGGGGAGCTGTTTTTT. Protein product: CASSVRQGASRTGELFF.

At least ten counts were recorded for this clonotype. The CDR3 DNA follows: TGTGCCAGCTCACCGGGCAGAAATGAAAAACTGTTTTTT. It codes for CASSPGRNEKLFF. The V and J genes are TRBV18 and TRBJ1-4; D is undetermined. The CDR3 is 13 amino acids. V was pared by 3 bases and J by 5 bases, with 7 bases between. The V gene's germline CDR1 is KGHSH and CDR2 LQKENI.